This T cell receptor beta chain was captured in a study of T-cell reconstitution after alpha-beta-depleted transplantation in children. The authors prepared the TCRbeta library with unique molecular identifiers. TCRdb independently ran MiXCR on the PCR reads; one entry per CDR3 protein. The profile shows more than 300,000 distinct CDR3 sequences, roughly 16% of them singletons. Germline V CDR1 and CDR2: SGHTA, FQGNSA. The CDR3 spans 15 residues. Trimming removed 1 base at V and 4 bases at J, with 11 bases between. Many counts were recorded for this clonotype. This sequence joins TRBV7-2 and TRBJ1-5; maybe TRBD1 (5 bases). Sample: PBMCs, mostly from graft donor cells, taken 360 days after TCRalphabeta/CD19-depleted stem cell transplant. The source of this sequence is a male patient aged 2-9 years who had a stem cell transplant for acute lymphoblastic leukemia, so the T cells may come from the graft donor. CDR3 bases: TGTGCCAGCAGCTTAGAACAGGTGAAGAATCAGCCCCAGCATTTT. Amino acid sequence: CASSLEQVKNQPQHF.